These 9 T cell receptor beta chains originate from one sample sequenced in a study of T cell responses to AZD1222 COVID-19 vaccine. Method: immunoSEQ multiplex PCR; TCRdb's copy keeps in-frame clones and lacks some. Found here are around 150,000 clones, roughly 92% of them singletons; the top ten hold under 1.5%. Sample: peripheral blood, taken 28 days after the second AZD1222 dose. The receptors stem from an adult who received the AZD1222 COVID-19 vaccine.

CDR3 residues: CASSPRRPPYEQYF. CDR3 sequence (DNA): TGTGCCAGCAGCCCGAGACGGCCCCCTTACGAGCAGTACTTC. The rearrangement uses TRBV13 and TRBJ2-7; D not certain. CDR3 length equals 14 residues. Trimming cost V 5 bases and J 4 bases, with 15 bases left between them. Germline V gives CDR1 PRHDT, CDR2 FYEKMQ (reference sequence).

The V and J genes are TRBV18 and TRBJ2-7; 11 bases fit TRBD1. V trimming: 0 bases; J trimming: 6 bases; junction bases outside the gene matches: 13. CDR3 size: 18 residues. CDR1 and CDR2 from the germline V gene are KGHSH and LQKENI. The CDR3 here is CASSPPPRRWTGGSEQYF. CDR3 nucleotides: TGTGCCAGCTCACCACCGCCGAGAAGGTGGACAGGGGGCAGCGAGCAGTACTTC.

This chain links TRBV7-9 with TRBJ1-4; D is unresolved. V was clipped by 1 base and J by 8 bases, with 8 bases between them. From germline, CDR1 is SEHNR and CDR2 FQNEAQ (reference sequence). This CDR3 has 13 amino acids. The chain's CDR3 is CASSLVAAEKLFF. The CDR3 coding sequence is TGTGCCAGCAGCTTAGTGGCAGCCGAAAAACTGTTTTTT. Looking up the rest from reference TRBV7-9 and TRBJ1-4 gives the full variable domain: DTGVSQNPRHKITKRGQNVTFRCDPISEHNRLYWYRQTLGQGPEFLTYFQNEAQLEKSRLLSDRFSAERPKGSFSTLEIQRTEQGDSAMYLCASSLVAAEKLFFGSGTQLSVL.

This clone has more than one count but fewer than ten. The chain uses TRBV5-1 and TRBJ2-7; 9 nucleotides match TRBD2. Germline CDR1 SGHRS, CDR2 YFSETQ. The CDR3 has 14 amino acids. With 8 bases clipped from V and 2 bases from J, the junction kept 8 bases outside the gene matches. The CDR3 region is CASSSSGATYEQYF. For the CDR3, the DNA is TGCGCCAGTAGTTCTAGCGGGGCAACCTACGAGCAGTACTTC.

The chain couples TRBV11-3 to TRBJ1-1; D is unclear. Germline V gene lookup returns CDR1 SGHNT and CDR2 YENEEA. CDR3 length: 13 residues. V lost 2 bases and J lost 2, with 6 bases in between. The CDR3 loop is CASSLRFNTEAFF. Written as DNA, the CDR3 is TGTGCCAGCAGCTTAAGGTTCAACACTGAAGCTTTCTTT.

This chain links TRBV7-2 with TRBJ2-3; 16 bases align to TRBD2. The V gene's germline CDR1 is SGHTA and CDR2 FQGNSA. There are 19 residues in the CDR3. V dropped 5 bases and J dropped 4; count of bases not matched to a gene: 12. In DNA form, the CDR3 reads TGTGCCAGCAGCGGCCAATCCGGGACTAGCGGGAGGGCCCCAGATACGCAGTATTTT. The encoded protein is CASSGQSGTSGRAPDTQYF.

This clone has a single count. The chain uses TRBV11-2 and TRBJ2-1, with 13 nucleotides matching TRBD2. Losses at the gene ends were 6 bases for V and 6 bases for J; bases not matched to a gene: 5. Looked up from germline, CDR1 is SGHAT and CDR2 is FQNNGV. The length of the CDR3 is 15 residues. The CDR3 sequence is CASRTGTSGTNEQFF. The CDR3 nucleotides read TGTGCCAGCAGAACCGGGACTAGCGGGACCAATGAGCAGTTCTTC.

The CDR3 DNA reads TGTGCCATCAGTGAGGAACCGGGACGGCAGAATTCACCCCTCCACTTT. Its translation: CAISEEPGRQNSPLHF. This rearrangement joins TRBV10-3 to TRBJ1-6; a possible D gene is TRBD1 (5 bases). Germline loops: CDR1 ENHRY, CDR2 SYGVKD. Trimming took 2 bases from V and 7 from J, leaving 15 bases between them. The CDR3 sequence is 16 residues long.

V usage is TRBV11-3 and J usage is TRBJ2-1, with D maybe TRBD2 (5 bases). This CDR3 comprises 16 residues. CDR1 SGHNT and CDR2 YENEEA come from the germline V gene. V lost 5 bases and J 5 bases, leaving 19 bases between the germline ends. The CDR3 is CASSPRSGAGDNEQFF. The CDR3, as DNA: TGTGCCAGCAGCCCTCGTTCAGGAGCCGGGGACAATGAGCAGTTCTTC.